The 21 T cell receptor beta chains below were found in one sample sequenced in a study of response to subunit inactivated influenza vaccine. Each CDR3 protein is one row after TCRdb ran MiXCR on the RT-PCR reads. Of about 520,000 distinct CDR3 sequences listed, approximately 11% were seen once; the top ten hold less than 15%. The sample was PBMCs from blood, taken 35 to 45 days after vaccination. The receptors were gathered from a man aged 50 or older who received an inactivated influenza vaccine.

This clonotype was counted only a few times. The chain couples TRBV5-1 to TRBJ2-7; 11 bases are shared with TRBD1. The CDR3 length is 14 residues. V dropped 3 bases and J dropped 5; count of bases not matched to a gene: 4. CDR1 is SGHRS and CDR2 is YFSETQ in the germline V gene. The CDR3 DNA reads TGCGCCAGCAGCTGGGGACAGGGGGTGAACGAGCAGTACTTC. Protein product: CASSWGQGVNEQYF.

As to this clonotype: The germline gene is not matched at one end of the junction; a read error may be the cause. J is TRBJ1-6 and V is TRBV6-5; D gene unclear. CDR3 size: 16 residues. CDR1 is MNHEY, CDR2 SVGAGI, per germline. In DNA, the CDR3 is TGTGCCAGCGGTTATTCACAGCTCTCCTATAATTCACCCCTCCACTTT. Translated: CASGYSQLSYNSPLHF.

Ten or more counts support this clonotype. This chain links TRBV5-1 with TRBJ2-1; 15 bases are shared with TRBD2. There are 19 residues in the CDR3. With V trimmed by 0 bases and J by 1 base, 5 bases remained unmatched. In germline, CDR1 is SGHRS, CDR2 YFSETQ. This CDR3 reads CASSLGGLAGGASYNEQFF. DNA of the CDR3: TGCGCCAGCAGCTTGGGTGGACTAGCGGGAGGGGCGTCCTACAATGAGCAGTTCTTC.

At least ten counts were recorded for this clonotype. CDR3 region: CAISESIGIAEAFF. The CDR3 DNA is TGTGCCATCAGTGAGTCTATCGGTATAGCTGAAGCTTTCTTT. The chain is built from TRBV10-3 and TRBJ1-1, with D unresolved. V was clipped by 0 bases and J by 6 bases, with 11 bases between them. The V gene's germline CDR1 is ENHRY and CDR2 SYGVKD. The CDR3 sequence is 14 residues long.

The DNA of the CDR3 is TGCAGCGTCCGTTGGAAGACAGGGAGCTCTGGGGCCAACGTCCTGACTTTC. As protein: CSVRWKTGSSGANVLTF. V usage is TRBV29-1 and J usage is TRBJ2-6; 7 positions agree with TRBD1. Germline CDR1 is SQVTM and CDR2 is ANQGSEA. V lost 6 bases and J lost 0; bases outside the gene matches: 11. This CDR3 is built from 17 residues.

This clonotype was picked up a small number of times. The rearrangement links TRBV5-5 to TRBJ2-1; perhaps D is TRBD1 or TRBD2 (6 bases each). Germline CDR1 SGHKS, CDR2 YYEKEE (reference sequence). V lost 0 bases and J lost 4, with 14 bases in between. The CDR3 covers 16 residues. The CDR3: CASSLVGGASYNEQFF. The CDR3 nucleotides are TGTGCCAGCAGCTTGGTGGGGGGCGCGTCTTACAATGAGCAGTTCTTC.

The V gene is TRBV11-2, the J gene TRBJ2-7, with D maybe TRBD1 (6 bases). This CDR3 is built from 16 residues. In germline, CDR1 is SGHAT, CDR2 FQNNGV. Trimming took off 1 base at V and 0 bases at J, with 13 bases between the two ends. CDR3 DNA sequence: TGTGCCAGCAGCTTAGGACAGGTACTCCTCTCCTACGAGCAGTACTTC. As protein: CASSLGQVLLSYEQYF.

CDR3 in amino acids: CSARWARTEAFF. The DNA for the CDR3 is TGCAGCGCTAGGTGGGCGCGGACTGAAGCTTTCTTT. The chain combines TRBV29-1 with TRBJ1-1; D is undetermined. CDR3 length equals 12 residues. Germline V lookup: CDR1 SQVTM, CDR2 ANQGSEA. The ends were cut back, 7 bases at V and 5 bases at J, with 14 bases in the middle.

The chain carries TRBV7-2 and TRBJ2-7; 9 bases map to TRBD2. The CDR3 runs 15 residues. CDR1 is SGHTA and CDR2 is FQGNSA in the germline V gene. V lost 3 bases to trimming and J lost 3 bases; unmatched junction nucleotides: 6. This CDR3 is CASSLVSGSGYEQYF. For the CDR3, the DNA is TGTGCCAGCAGCTTGGTTAGCGGGAGCGGCTACGAGCAGTACTTC.

The chain uses TRBV6-2 or TRBV6-3 and TRBJ2-1, with D maybe TRBD2 (5 bases). Germline CDR1 and CDR2: MNHEY and SVGEGT. This CDR3 has 16 residues. Deletions cut 5 bases from V and 2 bases from J, with 16 bases between. This CDR3 reads CASSQRASRPYNEQFF. The DNA of the CDR3 is TGTGCCAGCAGTCAAAGGGCTAGCAGGCCCTACAATGAGCAGTTCTTC.

The rearrangement links TRBV6-2 or TRBV6-3 to TRBJ2-5; perhaps TRBD1 as D (6 bases). Trimming removed 6 bases from V and 2 bases from J, with 10 bases in between. Germline lookup yields CDR1 MNHEY and CDR2 SVGEGT. The CDR3 length is 13 residues. CDR3 sequence (DNA): TGTGCCAGCAGCCGGACAGAGCAAGAGACCCAGTACTTC. Protein: CASSRTEQETQYF.

This clonotype occurred many times. The chain uses TRBV20-1 and TRBJ2-5; 9 bases fit TRBD2. Germline trimming cut 0 bases from V and 5 bases from J; bases unmatched to any gene: 10. This CDR3 has 16 amino acids. Looked up from germline, CDR1 is DFQATT and CDR2 is SNEGSKA (reference sequence). CDR3: CSARDGSGSSAETQYF. The CDR3 DNA is TGCAGTGCTAGAGATGGTAGCGGGAGCTCGGCTGAGACCCAGTACTTC.

This clonotype showed up many times. The genes are TRBV5-1 and TRBJ2-7, with 8 bases identical to TRBD1. CDR1 is SGHRS and CDR2 is YFSETQ in the germline V gene. This CDR3 comprises 16 residues. V lost 4 bases and J lost 1; bases outside the gene matches: 10. CDR3 in DNA: TGCGCCAGCAGCCCAAACAGGGGGATTAGGTCCTACGAGCAGTACTTC. Protein sequence: CASSPNRGIRSYEQYF.

This clonotype was observed a handful of times. This chain uses TRBV4-3 with TRBJ2-1; 7 nucleotides line up with TRBD2. Trimming cost V 0 bases and J 2 bases; bases outside gene matches: 7. Per germline, CDR1 LGHNA and CDR2 YSLEER. The CDR3 has 17 amino acids. CDR3 DNA sequence: TGCGCCAGCAGCCAAGATGTGGTGGGAGGGCCCTACAATGAGCAGTTCTTC. Residues: CASSQDVVGGPYNEQFF.

This chain's CDR3 is CASSPSFRDSSYEQYF. CDR3 nucleotide sequence: TGTGCCAGCAGCCCGTCTTTCCGGGACAGCTCCTACGAGCAGTACTTC. The rearrangement joins TRBV7-9 to TRBJ2-7; TRBD1 agrees at 7 bases. Germline CDR1 reads SEHNR; CDR2 reads FQNEAQ (reference sequence). The trim removed 5 bases at V and 0 bases at J, leaving 10 bases unmatched. The CDR3 covers 16 residues.

This clonotype has a count of ten or more. This CDR3 is CSAHRGLGTGELFF. CDR3 nucleotide sequence: TGCAGCGCCCATCGGGGTTTGGGCACCGGGGAGCTGTTTTTT. The chain uses TRBV29-1 and TRBJ2-2; the D gene is possibly TRBD2 (5 bases). This CDR3 is built from 14 residues. Germline loops: CDR1 SQVTM, CDR2 ANQGSEA. Trimming stripped 7 bases from V and 4 bases from J, with 16 bases between.

This clonotype was detected many times. The J gene is TRBJ2-5, the V gene TRBV28; unclear D gene. V was pared by 2 bases and J by 5 bases, with 6 bases between. Germline V CDR1 and CDR2: MDHEN, SYDVKM. There are 12 residues in the CDR3. The CDR3 region has the DNA TGTGCCAGCAGTTTAGGCGCCGAGACCCAGTACTTC. Protein: CASSLGAETQYF. Complete variable domain (other parts from reference TRBV28 and TRBJ2-5): DVKVTQSSRYLVKRTGEKVFLECVQDMDHENMFWYRQDPGLGLRLIYFSYDVKMKEKGDIPEGYSVSREKKERFSLILESASTNQTSMYLCASSLGAETQYFGPGTRLLVL.

There are many counts of this clonotype. The chain is built from TRBV11-2 and TRBJ1-4; no clear D. CDR3 length: 16 residues. Germline V gene lookup returns CDR1 SGHAT and CDR2 FQNNGV. The V end was cut by 5 bases, the J end by 0 bases, with 13 bases between. This chain's CDR3 is CASSPDPGATNEKLFF. The CDR3 region has the DNA TGTGCCAGCAGCCCGGATCCCGGGGCAACTAATGAAAAACTGTTTTTT.

This clonotype was counted between two and nine times. This rearrangement joins TRBV12-3 or TRBV12-4 to TRBJ2-1, with 8 bases identical to TRBD2. The CDR3 has 15 residues. The junction had 3 bases not matched to a gene; V was cut back by 3 bases and J by 2 bases. The CDR3 is CASSFVAGPYNEQFF. CDR3 coding DNA: TGTGCCAGCAGTTTTGTAGCGGGGCCCTACAATGAGCAGTTCTTC.

There are many counts of this clonotype. The chain recombines TRBV29-1 with TRBJ2-5; TRBD2 is a possible D gene (5 bases). Between the trimmed V and J ends, which lost 3 bases and 7 bases, there was a span of 9 bases. The V gene's germline CDR1 is SQVTM and CDR2 ANQGSEA. CDR3 length: 11 residues. CDR3 protein: CSVDRGGTQYF. The CDR3 region has the DNA TGCAGCGTTGATCGGGGTGGGACCCAGTACTTC.

The chain links TRBV20-1 to TRBJ1-4; the D is unclear. Germline V gene lookup returns CDR1 DFQATT and CDR2 SNEGSKA (reference sequence). The CDR3 extends over 13 amino acids. V shed 0 bases and J shed 15 bases, with 17 bases lying between them. The CDR3 DNA reads as TGCAGTGCTAGAGAAGGGTTTACTGCCACGGTGTTTTTT. This translates into CSAREGFTATVFF.